This TCR beta chain was sequenced in a study of cytomegalovirus exposure and HLA in healthy donors. Regarding the study as a whole: Whilst most TCR sequences proved rare, a subset of public TCRs occurred across many donors. Cytomegalovirus-associated TCR beta chains were listed, numbering 150 to 200.

Clones were sequenced by immunoSEQ multiplex PCR, and TCRdb holds only the in-frame ones, with some missing. The sample shows a few hundred thousand clones, over 70% of them seen only once. Points on this clone: Its antigen is as yet unknown.

Donors were drawn from the approximately 110-subject validation cohort, separate from the approximately 670-subject first cohort. CDR3 length: 12 residues. Per the germline V gene, CDR1 is SGHNT and CDR2 is YYREEE (reference sequence). J lost 7 bases, V lost 4 bases, and 4 bases had no gene match. The TCR originated in a woman between 25 and 40 years old in good health and CMV-seropositive. Sequencing was performed on PBMCs. V and J are TRBV5-4 and TRBJ1-1, with 7 bases lining up with TRBD1. The CDR3 region has the DNA TGTGCCAGCAGCCCGGACAGGAGTGAAGCTTTCTTT. Protein product: CASSPDRSEAFF.